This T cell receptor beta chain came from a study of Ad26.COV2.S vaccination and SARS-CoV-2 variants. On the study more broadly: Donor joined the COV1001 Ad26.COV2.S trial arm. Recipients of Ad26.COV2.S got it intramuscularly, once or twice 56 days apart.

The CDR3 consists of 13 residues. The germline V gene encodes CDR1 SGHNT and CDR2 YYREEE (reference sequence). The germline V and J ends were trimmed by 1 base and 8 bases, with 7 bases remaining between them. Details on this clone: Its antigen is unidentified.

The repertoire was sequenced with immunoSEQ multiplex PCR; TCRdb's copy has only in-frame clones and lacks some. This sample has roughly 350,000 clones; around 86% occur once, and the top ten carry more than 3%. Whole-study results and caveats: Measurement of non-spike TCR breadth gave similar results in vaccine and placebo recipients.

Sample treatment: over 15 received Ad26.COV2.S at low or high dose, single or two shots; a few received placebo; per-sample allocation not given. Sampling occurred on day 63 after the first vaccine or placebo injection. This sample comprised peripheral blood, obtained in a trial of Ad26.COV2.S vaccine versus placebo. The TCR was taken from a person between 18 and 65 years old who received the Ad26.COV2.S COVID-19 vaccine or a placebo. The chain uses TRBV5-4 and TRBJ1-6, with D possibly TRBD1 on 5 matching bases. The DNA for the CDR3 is TGTGCCAGCAGCTTGAGAGGGGATTCACCCCTCCACTTT. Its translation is CASSLRGDSPLHF.